The rows below give T cell receptor beta chains drawn from one sample of a study of tumor-infiltrating lymphocytes in localized non-small cell lung cancer. Using immunoSEQ multiplex PCR, the repertoire was profiled, and TCRdb retains in-frame clones only, with some absent. Of around 21,000 clones in the sample, 70% to 80% are singletons; the top ten hold 3.4%. The sequencing sample was made of lung tumor tissue. Receptors originate from a human donor with non-small cell lung cancer. CDR3s include the opening cysteine and the closing phenylalanine or tryptophan. A D gene is named only where the DNA matches it firmly.

V,D,J,CDR3,DNA
TRBV19,TRBD1,TRBJ1-4,CASSMEGGAGNEKLFF,TGTGCCAGTAGTATGGAAGGGGGCGCTGGGAATGAAAAACTGTTTTTT
TRBV19,NA,TRBJ2-3,CASSSRDGPSF,TGTGCCAGTAGTAGCCGGGACGGGCCTTCTTTT
TRBV13,TRBD2,TRBJ2-1,CASSSRSSGRENEQFF,TGTGCCAGCAGCTCCCGATCTAGCGGGAGGGAGAATGAGCAGTTCTTC
TRBV7-2,NA,TRBJ1-1,CASSWGAVNTEAFF,TGTGCCAGCAGCTGGGGGGCGGTGAACACTGAAGCTTTCTTT
TRBV29-1,TRBD2,TRBJ2-7,CSVGMTSGETEQYF,TGCAGCGTCGGGATGACTAGCGGGGAGACCGAGCAGTACTTC
TRBV28,TRBD1,TRBJ2-3,CASSRRTGTDTQYF,TGTGCCAGCAGTCGAAGGACAGGGACAGATACGCAGTATTTT
TRBV4-3,NA,TRBJ2-7,CASSHVAFAYEQYF,TGCGCCAGCAGCCACGTAGCTTTCGCCTACGAGCAGTACTTC
TRBV9,NA,TRBJ1-1,CASSVWSRRMNTEAFF,TGTGCCAGCAGCGTATGGTCCCGGCGGATGAACACTGAAGCTTTCTTT
TRBV5-4,NA,TRBJ2-5,CASSLWGPETQYF,TGTGCCAGCAGCTTGTGGGGTCCTGAGACCCAGTACTTC
TRBV5-1,NA,TRBJ1-1,CASSLSGTAFF,TGCGCCAGCAGCTTGAGTGGTACGGCTTTCTTT
TRBV27,TRBD2,TRBJ2-7,CASSLPERTSGPSYEQYF,TGTGCCAGCAGTTTACCCGAACGGACTAGCGGTCCCTCCTACGAGCAGTACTTC
TRBV7-2,TRBD2,TRBJ2-1,CASSSLAGRGEQFF,TGTGCCAGCAGCTCCCTAGCGGGAAGGGGTGAGCAGTTCTTC
TRBV30,NA,TRBJ1-2,CASVLQGGYGYTF,TGTGCCTCCGTACTACAGGGTGGCTATGGCTACACCTTC
TRBV5-4,NA,TRBJ1-2,CASSLRNGGPDGYTF,TGTGCCAGCAGCTTGAGGAACGGGGGGCCAGATGGCTACACCTTC
TRBV5-1,NA,TRBJ2-3,CASSLQWATDTQYF,TGCGCCAGCAGCTTGCAGTGGGCCACAGATACGCAGTATTTT
TRBV29-1,NA,TRBJ2-1,CSVRGAGKGEQFF,TGCAGCGTACGGGGGGCCGGGAAGGGGGAGCAGTTCTTC